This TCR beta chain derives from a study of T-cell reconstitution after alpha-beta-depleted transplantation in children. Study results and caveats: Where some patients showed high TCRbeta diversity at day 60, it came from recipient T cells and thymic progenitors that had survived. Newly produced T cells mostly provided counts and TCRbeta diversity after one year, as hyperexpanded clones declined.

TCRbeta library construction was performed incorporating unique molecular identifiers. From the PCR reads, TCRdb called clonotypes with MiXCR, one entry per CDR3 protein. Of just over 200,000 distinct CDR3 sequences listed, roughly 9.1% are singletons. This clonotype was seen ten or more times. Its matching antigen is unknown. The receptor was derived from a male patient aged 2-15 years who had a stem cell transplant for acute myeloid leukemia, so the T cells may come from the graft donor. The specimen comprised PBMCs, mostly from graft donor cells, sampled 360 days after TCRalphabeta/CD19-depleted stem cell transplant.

CDR3 DNA sequence: TGCAGTGCTAGAGTTCGGACAGGGCGCAACTACAATGAGCAGTTCTTC. Its translation: CSARVRTGRNYNEQFF. The chain combines TRBV20-1 with TRBJ2-1; 8 bases are shared with TRBD1. The CDR3 contains 16 residues. V lost 1 base, J lost 3 bases, and 8 bases stayed unmatched. CDR1 and CDR2 from the germline V gene are DFQATT and SNEGSKA (reference sequence).